One sample yielded the 20 T cell receptor beta chains listed below, sequenced in a study of identical twins. TCRdb reprocessed the 5' RACE reads via MiXCR and lists one record per CDR3 protein. The sample includes approximately 240,000 distinct CDR3 sequences, about an eighth seen only once; the top ten take 8.5% to 10%. The sample comprised memory (CD45RO+) T cells sorted from blood. These receptors were collected from a young woman in good health.

The chain is built from TRBV20-1 and TRBJ2-2; D is possibly TRBD2 (6 bases). Germline V gene lookup returns CDR1 DFQATT and CDR2 SNEGSKA (reference sequence). The CDR3 has 13 residues. V gave up 6 bases and J gave up 2 bases, with 10 bases separating them. In DNA form, the CDR3 reads TGCAGTGCCGGGACTCCTAACACCGGGGAGCTGTTTTTT. This codes for CSAGTPNTGELFF.

This clonotype was detected many times. The chain employs TRBV6-1 and TRBJ2-1, with 7 bases matching TRBD2. The V and J ends lost 6 bases and 5 bases, in that order; junction bases with no gene match: 10. This CDR3 is built from 15 residues. Germline V gene data show CDR1 as MNHNS and CDR2 as SASEGT. The CDR3: CASSPMGAGHNEQFF. The CDR3 coding sequence is TGTGCCAGCAGCCCCATGGGAGCGGGGCACAATGAGCAGTTCTTC.

This clonotype has a count of ten or more. The chain combines TRBV12-3 or TRBV12-4 with TRBJ1-3, with D maybe TRBD1 (6 bases). V was cut by 4 bases and J by 0 bases, with 13 bases left in between. CDR3 length: 16 residues. Here the CDR3 DNA reads TGTGCCAGCAGTTCCAAGGACAGACTCTCTGGAAACACCATATATTTT. Its translation: CASSSKDRLSGNTIYF.

The sample holds a few counts of this clonotype. The gene calls are TRBV20-1 and TRBJ2-1; 7 nucleotides align to TRBD2. The CDR3 is made up of 18 amino acids. The germline CDR1 and CDR2 sequences are DFQATT and SNEGSKA (reference sequence). The trim removed 7 bases at V and 2 bases at J, leaving 20 bases unmatched. For the CDR3, the DNA is TGCAGTGTTCTCAGCAGCGGGAAAGAGGGTAGGCCCTACAATGAGCAGTTCTTC. Amino acids: CSVLSSGKEGRPYNEQFF.

V is TRBV6-1 and J is TRBJ2-6; tentatively, D is TRBD1 (7 bases). V was cut by 8 bases and J by 4 bases, with 15 bases left in between. The CDR3 extends over 15 amino acids. Germline lookup yields CDR1 MNHNS and CDR2 SASEGT. This CDR3 is CASAPGGLGANVLTF. The CDR3 region has the DNA TGTGCCAGCGCCCCAGGGGGGCTCGGGGCCAACGTCCTGACTTTC.

The V and J genes are TRBV3-1 and TRBJ1-1; D is ambiguous. The CDR3 consists of 13 residues. Trimming removed 4 bases from V and 4 bases from J, with 10 bases in between. Per the germline V gene, CDR1 is LGHDT and CDR2 is YNNKEL (reference sequence). The CDR3 loop reads CASSRATTTEAFF. In DNA, the CDR3 is TGTGCCAGCAGCCGGGCAACGACCACTGAAGCTTTCTTT.

The chain links TRBV5-4 to TRBJ2-6, with 7 bases matching TRBD2. The CDR3 is 17 residues long. Germline V gene sequence: CDR1 SGHNT, CDR2 YYREEE (reference sequence). With V trimmed by 3 bases and J by 1 base, 7 bases remained unmatched. The CDR3 region is CASSSGEGLSGANVLTF. In DNA, the CDR3 is TGTGCCAGCAGCTCCGGGGAGGGGTTATCTGGGGCCAACGTCCTGACTTTC.

The CDR3 bases are TGTGCCAGCAGGTTACAGGGCGGGAACACTGAAGCTTTCTTT. This sequence encodes CASRLQGGNTEAFF. The chain carries TRBV28 and TRBJ1-1, with D tentatively TRBD1 (6 bases). This CDR3 spans 14 amino acids. V dropped 6 bases and J dropped 1 base, with 12 bases sitting between them. Per germline, CDR1 MDHEN and CDR2 SYDVKM. The full variable domain, with the rest looked up from reference TRBV28 and TRBJ1-1, is DVKVTQSSRYLVKRTGEKVFLECVQDMDHENMFWYRQDPGLGLRLIYFSYDVKMKEKGDIPEGYSVSREKKERFSLILESASTNQTSMYLCASRLQGGNTEAFFGQGTRLTVV.

V gene TRBV20-1 combines with J gene TRBJ2-1; 9 bases agree with TRBD2. From germline, CDR1 is DFQATT and CDR2 SNEGSKA (reference sequence). The CDR3 totals 14 residues. The V segment lost 5 bases and the J segment 6 bases; nucleotides outside the gene matches: 8. The CDR3 reads CSAGVAGAPNEQFF. The CDR3 DNA reads TGCAGTGCTGGGGTAGCGGGAGCGCCCAATGAGCAGTTCTTC.

This clonotype has ten or more counts. The chain carries TRBV27 and TRBJ2-7; TRBD1 aligns across 7 bases. The CDR3 length is 11 residues. V lost 5 bases and J lost 9; bases outside the gene matches: 4. Germline CDR1 MNHEY, CDR2 SMNVEV (reference sequence). CDR3 sequence reads: CASSHRGRQYF. CDR3 DNA sequence: TGTGCCAGCAGTCACAGGGGAAGGCAGTACTTC.

This chain joins TRBV5-4 and TRBJ2-1, with TRBD2 matching 7 bases. The germline V gene has CDR1 SGHNT and CDR2 YYREEE (reference sequence). CDR3 length: 15 residues. V lost 4 bases and J lost 9; bases outside the gene matches: 13. This chain's CDR3 is CASSGGGTLGVEQFF. CDR3 nucleotides: TGTGCCAGCAGCGGGGGGGGGACTCTTGGGGTTGAGCAGTTCTTC.

The genes are TRBV29-1 and TRBJ1-1; D gene uncertain. The germline V and J ends were trimmed by 4 bases and 0 bases, with 15 bases remaining between them. CDR1 and CDR2 (germline): SQVTM, ANQGSEA. The CDR3 is 15 amino acids. The CDR3 DNA sequence: TGCAGCGTTGTAGCTCGGACTCTGATGAACACTGAAGCTTTCTTT. Translation gives CSVVARTLMNTEAFF.

The V gene is TRBV10-3, the J gene TRBJ2-1; D ambiguous. In germline, CDR1 is ENHRY, CDR2 SYGVKD. The V end lost 3 bases, the J end lost 6 bases, and 12 bases lay between the germline ends. The CDR3 is made up of 14 amino acids. The CDR3 sequence is CAISEAEGRNEQFF. CDR3 nucleotide sequence: TGTGCCATCAGTGAAGCAGAAGGACGCAATGAGCAGTTCTTC.

Many counts were recorded for this clonotype. The chain uses TRBV3-1 and TRBJ2-1; 8 bases match TRBD1. V lost 4 bases to trimming and J lost 6 bases; unmatched junction nucleotides: 5. This CDR3 comprises 14 residues. Germline V gene data show CDR1 as LGHDT and CDR2 as YNNKEL (reference sequence). CDR3 bases: TGTGCCAGCAGCCTTCCCGACAGGGGCAATGAGCAGTTCTTC. This encodes CASSLPDRGNEQFF.

This sequence joins TRBV7-9 and TRBJ1-5; TRBD1 matches at 10 bases. Germline CDR1 SEHNR, CDR2 FQNEAQ (reference sequence). The CDR3 spans 14 residues. Losses at the gene ends were 4 bases for V and 7 bases for J; bases not matched to a gene: 4. The CDR3 nucleotides read TGTGCCAGCAGCTCGACAGGGGGCGGCCAGCCCCAGCATTTT. This codes for CASSSTGGGQPQHF.

This chain links TRBV20-1 with TRBJ2-7; maybe TRBD2 (6 bases). The V and J ends lost 3 bases and 0 bases respectively, with 12 bases between them. This CDR3 is 14 amino acids long. Germline CDR1 is DFQATT and CDR2 is SNEGSKA (reference sequence). The CDR3 DNA reads TGCAGTGCTAGTTCCGGGACTCGCTCCTACGAGCAGTACTTC. Amino acids: CSASSGTRSYEQYF.

The J gene is TRBJ2-3, the V gene TRBV20-1; 12 nucleotides match TRBD2. Trimming took 1 base from V and 2 from J; bases not matched to a gene: 4. There are 16 residues in the CDR3. Germline loops: CDR1 DFQATT, CDR2 SNEGSKA (reference sequence). CDR3 amino acids: CSARGLAGGLTDTQYF. The CDR3, as DNA: TGCAGTGCTAGAGGGCTAGCGGGGGGGCTCACAGATACGCAGTATTTT.

This clonotype was seen only a few times. J is TRBJ1-1 and V is TRBV29-1, with D unclear. The germline gives CDR1 SQVTM, CDR2 ANQGSEA. CDR3 length: 12 amino acids. Deletions cut 4 bases from V and 0 bases from J, with 6 bases between. CDR3 coding DNA: TGCAGCGTTGGAAGGGTGAACACTGAAGCTTTCTTT. Protein sequence: CSVGRVNTEAFF.

The chain has TRBV5-1 and TRBJ1-2, with D perhaps TRBD1 (5 bases). The CDR3 is 15 amino acids. Germline V CDR1 and CDR2: SGHRS, YFSETQ. V was shortened by 3 bases and J by 4 bases, with 16 bases between the two germline ends. CDR3 DNA: TGCGCCAGCAGCTCCGGACACCAGACTAGCTATGGCTACACCTTC. It translates to CASSSGHQTSYGYTF.

The chain links TRBV20-1 to TRBJ2-7; the match to TRBD2 covers 8 bases. The CDR3 loop spans 15 amino acids. The ends lost 1 base at V and 6 bases at J; junction bases unmatched: 11. Germline loops: CDR1 DFQATT, CDR2 SNEGSKA (reference sequence). The DNA for the CDR3 is TGCAGTGCTAGAGGGGGGGACGCTAGCGGGTCCGAGCAGTACTTC. Protein: CSARGGDASGSEQYF.